The 15 T cell receptor beta chains below were found in one sample sequenced in a study of OX40 agonist ivuxolimab in advanced cancers. The data were produced by immunoSEQ multiplex PCR, yet TCRdb's version contains in-frame clones alone and is incomplete. The sample consists of about 61,000 clones, about four fifths of them appearing once. The sample here was CD4+ or CD8+ T cells sorted from blood, taken in a trial of the OX40 agonist ivuxolimab. The receptors come from an adult with an advanced solid tumor such as melanoma, head and neck, liver or kidney cancer.

J is TRBJ2-1 and V is TRBV5-4; 8 bases are a match to TRBD2. The V gene end was trimmed by 4 bases and the J gene end by 10 bases; junction bases not matched to a gene: 13. There are 15 residues in the CDR3. Germline assignment: CDR1 SGHNT and CDR2 YYREEE (reference sequence). The CDR3 spells CASSQSGGAPEEQFF. The CDR3 DNA reads as TGTGCCAGCAGCCAAAGCGGGGGCGCCCCGGAAGAGCAGTTCTTC.

V and J are TRBV6-1 and TRBJ2-1; D is unclear. The CDR3 has 13 amino acids. Trimming removed 6 bases at V and 7 bases at J, with 13 bases between. The V gene's germline CDR1 is MNHNS and CDR2 SASEGT. In DNA, the CDR3 is TGTGCCAGCAGACACTACCCCGAGAATGAGCAGTTCTTC. Its protein product is CASRHYPENEQFF.

This clone was seen only a few times. V is TRBV7-2 and J is TRBJ1-5; D remains unclear. V was pared by 5 bases and J by 1 base, with 6 bases between. Germline CDR1 and CDR2: SGHTA and FQGNSA. CDR3 size: 13 residues. The CDR3 spells CASSTASNQPQHF. DNA of the CDR3: TGTGCCAGCAGCACAGCGAGCAATCAGCCCCAGCATTTT.

This clone came up a few times. The chain links TRBV18 to TRBJ2-3, with D possibly being TRBD2 (6 bases). V lost 1 base and J 6 bases, leaving 14 bases between the germline ends. Germline values: CDR1 KGHSH, CDR2 LQKENI. This CDR3 spans 15 amino acids. The CDR3 nucleotides read TGTGCCAGCTCACCACGCGGGGTTATAAGGGATACGCAGTATTTT. It translates to CASSPRGVIRDTQYF.

V usage is TRBV2 and J usage is TRBJ2-7; D is perhaps TRBD1 or TRBD2 (6 bases each). CDR3 length equals 16 residues. Germline V lookup: CDR1 SNHLY, CDR2 FYNNEI. V gave up 2 bases and J gave up 3 bases, with 17 bases separating them. The DNA for the CDR3 is TGTGCCAGCAGTGAAAGGGGGGCCCTACTTTTCTACGAGCAGTACTTC. It yields the protein CASSERGALLFYEQYF.

The CDR3 coding sequence is TGTGCCAGCAGCGAGACAGGGGGCAGGAATGGAAACACCATATATTTT. It translates to CASSETGGRNGNTIYF. This rearrangement joins TRBV9 to TRBJ1-3, with 10 bases identical to TRBD1. The CDR3 has 16 amino acids. Germline trimming cut 3 bases from V and 3 bases from J; bases unmatched to any gene: 6. Germline lookup yields CDR1 SGDLS and CDR2 YYNGEE.

This chain uses TRBV18 with TRBJ2-2, with unresolved D. V lost 2 bases to trimming and J lost 5 bases, with 9 bases between them. CDR3 length: 14 amino acids. The germline V gene encodes CDR1 KGHSH and CDR2 LQKENI. CDR3 amino acids: CASSPGLGTGELFF. For the CDR3, the DNA is TGTGCCAGCTCACCAGGGTTGGGAACCGGGGAGCTGTTTTTT. The full variable domain, rest sourced from reference TRBV18 and TRBJ2-2, is NAGVMQNPRHLVRRRGQEARLRCSPMKGHSHVYWYRQLPEEGLKFMVYLQKENIIDESGMPKERFSAEFPKEGPSILRIQQVVRGDSAAYFCASSPGLGTGELFFGEGSRLTVL.

This clone is a singleton in its sample. The gene calls are TRBV6-1 and TRBJ2-7; 7 nucleotides agree with TRBD2. Germline CDR1 is MNHNS and CDR2 is SASEGT. Trimming removed 4 bases from V and 0 bases from J; junction bases left unmatched: 3. CDR3 size: 14 residues. The CDR3 nucleotides are TGTGCCAGCAGTGTGGGCGGGGGCTCCTACGAGCAGTACTTC. It specifies CASSVGGGSYEQYF.

This clone was observed a handful of times. The V call is TRBV29-1, the J call TRBJ1-3; TRBD1 matches 9 bases. CDR1 and CDR2 from the germline V gene are SQVTM and ANQGSEA. The CDR3 totals 20 residues. With V trimmed by 5 bases and J by 0 bases, 20 bases remained unmatched. The CDR3 reads CSVLLTPGQGQTLSGNTIYF. The CDR3 nucleotides read TGCAGCGTTCTCCTAACGCCGGGACAGGGACAGACTCTCTCTGGAAACACCATATATTTT.

The chain has TRBV2 and TRBJ1-3; TRBD1 matches at 7 bases. CDR1 and CDR2 from the germline V gene are SNHLY and FYNNEI. V lost 8 bases and J lost 0; bases outside the gene matches: 7. The CDR3 spans 15 residues. CDR3 sequence reads: CASEGQLVSGNTIYF. The CDR3 DNA reads TGTGCCAGCGAGGGACAGTTGGTCTCTGGAAACACCATATATTTT.

This rearrangement joins TRBV7-6 to TRBJ2-1; D may be TRBD2 (5 bases). Between the trimmed V and J ends, which lost 5 bases and 8 bases, there was a span of 10 bases. The CDR3 extends over 12 amino acids. The germline gives CDR1 SGHVS, CDR2 FNYEAQ. In DNA, the CDR3 is TGTGCCAGCAGCCCCTGGCGGGATGAGCAGTTCTTC. Translated, it gives CASSPWRDEQFF.

V and J are TRBV5-8 and TRBJ2-1, with a tentative D call TRBD2 (6 bases). The CDR3 consists of 15 residues. Trimming pared 2 bases from V and 3 bases from J, leaving 12 bases between. The germline gives CDR1 SGHTS, CDR2 YDEGEE. The CDR3 DNA is TGTGCCAGCAGCTTCCGGGGGTTCTACTACAATGAGCAGTTCTTC. As protein: CASSFRGFYYNEQFF.

J is TRBJ1-5 and V is TRBV6-1; tentative D call: TRBD1 (6 bases). The ends were cut back, 3 bases at V and 11 bases at J, with 11 bases in the middle. This CDR3 has 12 amino acids. Germline values: CDR1 MNHNS, CDR2 SASEGT. CDR3 bases: TGTGCCAGCAGTGATGGCCAGGGGTCCCAGCATTTT. Amino acids: CASSDGQGSQHF.

The rearrangement joins TRBV7-2 to TRBJ2-1; 8 nucleotides match TRBD2. Germline-derived CDR1 and CDR2 are SGHTA and FQGNSA. V shed 5 bases and J 2 bases; nucleotides not matched to a gene: 5. The CDR3 loop spans 15 amino acids. CDR3 sequence: CASSRQAGAYNEQFF. CDR3 sequence (DNA): TGTGCCAGCAGCCGACAAGCGGGGGCCTACAATGAGCAGTTCTTC.

V and J are TRBV5-4 and TRBJ2-3; no clear D. From germline, CDR1 is SGHNT and CDR2 YYREEE (reference sequence). CDR3 size: 14 residues. Trimming took off 4 bases at V and 2 bases at J, with 11 bases between the two ends. CDR3 DNA sequence: TGTGCCAGCAGCGCCCGGGCTTACACAGATACGCAGTATTTT. It is translated as CASSARAYTDTQYF.